This T cell receptor (beta chain) originates from a study of OX40 agonist ivuxolimab in advanced cancers. Background for the entire study: Ivuxolimab was a fully human IgG2 agonistic monoclonal antibody targeting the costimulatory receptor OX40 (CD134). Intravenous ivuxolimab was administered to patients every 2 weeks at six dose levels: 0.01, 0.1, 0.3, 1.5, 3 and 10 mg/kg. Of the 50 to 55 patients in dose escalation, about 20 had hepatocellular carcinoma, some 15 had melanoma, 9 had renal cell carcinoma and 9 had head and neck cancer. A male proportion of nearly 85% and a mean age of about 60 years, ranging from about 20 to 79, were recorded for the dose-escalation cohort. Patients were allowed to have had prior anti-PD-1, anti-PD-L1 or anti-CTLA-4 therapy, and 40% of the dose-escalation patients had previously received checkpoint inhibitors. Partial responses occurred in three dose-escalation patients, of whom one had hepatocellular carcinoma and two had cutaneous melanoma. Peripheral TCRbeta sequencing was intended to test whether TCR sequence diversity was altered and clonal T-cell expansion was caused by ivuxolimab. The monotherapy dose-escalation portion (N ≈ 52 patients) of the phase I ivuxolimab trial is reported in the paper.

Deletion took 2 bases off V and 1 base off J, with a span of 11 bases between the germline ends. CDR3 length: 15 amino acids, cysteine to phenylalanine. Only the CDR3 part of the read is kept: 45 bases, read in frame from the first base. CDR1 and CDR2 were assigned from the germline V gene (reference sequence) as SEHNR and FQNEAQ. Remarks on this clone: Its antigen remains undetermined. Base qualities were left out, and no much larger clone turns up one base away.

The trial excluded patients who had a history of autoimmune disease or who were on systemic immunosuppression. Peripheral blood for TCR sequencing was collected from all dose cohorts at baseline, on cycle 4 day 1, and on cycle 7 day 1. The samples were drawn from a first-in-human, open-label, multicenter phase I dose-escalation trial of ivuxolimab. Adults with locally advanced or metastatic melanoma, renal cell, hepatocellular, or head and neck squamous cell carcinoma were enrolled in the trial. Before TCR sequencing, CD4+ T cells and CD8+ T cells were sorted from peripheral blood as separate populations. To sequence the TCRbeta CDR3 region, genomic DNA was isolated from the sorted cells. The immunoSEQ Assay was used for sequencing of TCRbeta CDR3 regions. This immuneACCESS table, as held by TCRdb, lists in-frame sequences with V and J called but not all clones. Of the missing ones, under half trace to an unresolved V gene in checked studies; the others have no known cause. The sample table holds about 70,000 clones, of which approximately 91% were seen once. The top ten hold 10% to 15% of the sample.

The paper as a whole reports these results and caveats: After ivuxolimab, expanded clones were on average more numerous among CD8+ T cells than among CD4+ T cells. Low levels of normalized T-cell clonal expansion were also seen in some patients who did not respond. In the 0.1-3.0 mg/kg groups, partial responders had among the lowest normalized peripheral clonal expansion, particularly in CD8+ T cells. The antigen specificity of the peripheral T cells that underwent clonal expansion was not determined. At doses of 0.1 to 3.0 mg/kg, clonal expansion of both CD4+ and CD8+ T cells in blood was seen between baseline and week 6.

The TCR sequence derives from an adult with an advanced solid tumor such as melanoma, head and neck, liver or kidney cancer. The V and J segments used are TRBV7-9 and TRBJ2-5; no D gene can be assigned with confidence. Sequences were derived from CD4+ or CD8+ T cells sorted from blood, sampled in a trial of the OX40 agonist ivuxolimab. The DNA sequence is as follows: TGTGCCAGCAGCTTATTTGGCGGCAGCCAAGAGACCCAGTACTTC. It translates to CASSLFGGSQETQYF.